The 28 T cell receptor beta chains below come from one sample, sequenced in a study of regulatory T cells in long-lasting Graves disease. Relying on iRepertoire HTBI primers and Arm-PCR of CDR3 regions, the team built TCR beta libraries. TCRdb ran MiXCR on the multiplex PCR reads and lists one entry per CDR3 protein. The sample contains hundreds of thousands of distinct CDR3 sequences, around 23% of which appear only once. Time point described: persistent/refractory GD, antithyroid drugs over 5 years with positive TRAb. PBMC RNA was the source of the TCR library. This material consisted of peripheral blood mononuclear cells (PBMCs), taken when the disease was refractory, from a patient treated with antithyroid drugs. The receptors stem from a female donor with Graves disease.

This rearrangement joins TRBV11-2 to TRBJ2-5; no reliable D call. Germline V CDR1 and CDR2: SGHAT, FQNNGV. V was cut by 0 bases and J by 5 bases, with 19 bases left in between. The CDR3 is made up of 17 amino acids. The CDR3 spells CASSLDEGVGPTETQYF. CDR3 bases: TGTGCCAGCAGCTTAGATGAAGGCGTAGGGCCTACGGAGACCCAGTACTTC.

V gene TRBV20-1 combines with J gene TRBJ2-4; D call uncertain. V lost 0 bases and J 6 bases, leaving 9 bases between the germline ends. The CDR3 loop spans 13 amino acids. Germline CDR1 DFQATT, CDR2 SNEGSKA (reference sequence). The CDR3 reads CSARERSANIQYF. The DNA of the CDR3 is TGCAGTGCTAGAGAAAGATCAGCAAACATTCAGTACTTC.

This chain uses TRBV20-1 with TRBJ1-1; no firm D call. Germline V gene lookup returns CDR1 DFQATT and CDR2 SNEGSKA (reference sequence). This CDR3 region has 13 residues. V lost 4 bases and J 1 base, leaving 10 bases between the germline ends. The CDR3 sequence: CSATWTGNTEAFF. In nucleotides, the CDR3 is TGCAGTGCTACCTGGACTGGGAACACTGAAGCTTTCTTT.

With regard to this clonotype: A much larger clone is a single base away; this may be a read error. The V gene is TRBV3-1, the J gene TRBJ2-5, with 12 bases identical to TRBD2. The J segment lost 5 bases and the V segment lost 1 base, leaving 11 bases of the junction unmatched. In germline, CDR1 is LGHDT, CDR2 YNNKEL (reference sequence). The CDR3 has 18 residues. This CDR3 is CASSQGDSGLAGWETQYF. CDR3 DNA sequence: TGTGCCAGCAGCCAAGGGGATTCGGGACTAGCGGGTTGGGAGACCCAGTACTTC.

This clonotype has ten or more counts. The V gene is TRBV2, the J gene TRBJ1-2; 8 bases agree with TRBD1. Germline V gives CDR1 SNHLY, CDR2 FYNNEI. V dropped 6 bases and J dropped 5; count of bases not matched to a gene: 17. CDR3 size: 17 residues. This CDR3 reads CASRGVAGGAEGYGYTF. The CDR3 DNA reads TGTGCCAGCAGGGGAGTGGCAGGGGGCGCGGAGGGATATGGCTACACCTTC.

There are a few counts of this clonotype. The V gene is TRBV20-1, the J gene TRBJ2-7, with D hard to call. The CDR3 is made up of 12 amino acids. V lost 3 bases to trimming and J lost 2 bases, with 8 bases between them. In germline, CDR1 is DFQATT, CDR2 SNEGSKA (reference sequence). The chain's CDR3 is CSARGLPYEQYF. The DNA of the CDR3 is TGCAGTGCTAGGGGCTTGCCCTACGAGCAGTACTTC.

The chain joins TRBV5-4 to TRBJ1-1; possible D gene TRBD1, 6 bases. This CDR3 is 13 amino acids long. Germline CDR1 SGHNT, CDR2 YYREEE (reference sequence). Trimming pared 4 bases from V and 5 bases from J, leaving 12 bases between. CDR3 sequence: CASSRRGVTEAFF. The CDR3 DNA is TGTGCCAGCAGCAGGAGGGGGGTTACTGAAGCTTTCTTT.

This clonotype has ten or more counts. The chain is built from TRBV28 and TRBJ1-6, with D uncertain. This CDR3 contains 13 residues. Germline V gives CDR1 MDHEN, CDR2 SYDVKM. Trimming cost V 7 bases and J 5 bases, with 9 bases left between them. CDR3 bases: TGTGCCAGCATCGCGCAGCATAATTCACCCCTCCACTTT. Amino acid sequence: CASIAQHNSPLHF.

This clonotype was observed many times. This sequence joins TRBV6-2 or TRBV6-3 and TRBJ2-7; 16 nucleotides line up with TRBD2. The CDR3 sequence is 17 residues long. Germline V gene lookup returns CDR1 MNHEY and CDR2 SVGEGT. Trimming took 5 bases from V and 7 from J; bases not matched to a gene: 11. For the CDR3, the DNA is TGTGCCAGCAGTGAAGGGACTAGCGGGAGGGCCTTTCGGGAGCAGTACTTC. Residues: CASSEGTSGRAFREQYF.

This clonotype occurred many times. The chain recombines TRBV2 with TRBJ1-5; D call uncertain. This CDR3 is built from 13 residues. Germline values: CDR1 SNHLY, CDR2 FYNNEI. Trimming removed 3 bases at V and 5 bases at J, with 8 bases between. Here the CDR3 DNA reads TGTGCCAGCAGTGATAGGATCTATCAGCCCCAGCATTTT. It encodes CASSDRIYQPQHF.

For this clonotype: Just one base apart from a much larger clone, this may be a read error. The rearrangement uses TRBV6-1 and TRBJ1-1; D is perhaps TRBD1 (5 bases). Per the germline V gene, CDR1 is MNHNS and CDR2 is SASEGT. The V gene lost 7 bases and the J gene lost 1 base, with 7 bases spanning the gap. CDR3 size: 12 residues. The CDR3, as DNA: TGTGCCAGCAAAGGGGAGAACACTGAAGCTTTCTTT. Protein: CASKGENTEAFF.

The V and J genes are TRBV4-2 and TRBJ2-7; TRBD2 agrees at 8 bases. Trimming removed 1 base from V and 1 base from J; junction bases left unmatched: 3. Per germline, CDR1 LGHNA and CDR2 YNFKEQ. The CDR3 loop spans 15 amino acids. DNA for the CDR3: TGTGCCAGCAGCCAAGTAGCGGGACGATCCTACGAGCAGTACTTC. Amino acids: CASSQVAGRSYEQYF.

The V and J genes are TRBV11-1 and TRBJ2-1, with D possibly being TRBD2 (7 bases). This CDR3 spans 19 amino acids. CDR1 is SGHAT, CDR2 FQDESV, per germline (reference sequence). V was cut by 2 bases and J by 0 bases, with 20 bases left in between. The CDR3 region has the DNA TGTGCCAGCAGCTTAAACTGGAGGGGGAGGGATATCTCCTACAATGAGCAGTTCTTC. Its translation is CASSLNWRGRDISYNEQFF.

The sample holds many counts of this clonotype. The chain joins TRBV5-1 to TRBJ2-7; TRBD1 aligns across 7 bases. Germline V CDR1 and CDR2: SGHRS, YFSETQ. V dropped 5 bases and J dropped 6; count of bases not matched to a gene: 11. There are 14 residues in the CDR3. CDR3 protein: CASSSDRDYGEQYF. The CDR3 nucleotides read TGCGCCAGCAGTTCTGACAGGGATTATGGCGAGCAGTACTTC.

This clonotype has ten or more counts. The chain recombines TRBV5-1 with TRBJ2-2; tentative D call: TRBD2 (5 bases). This CDR3 is 13 amino acids long. The germline V gene encodes CDR1 SGHRS and CDR2 YFSETQ. The V end lost 6 bases, the J end lost 6 bases, and 12 bases lay between the germline ends. CDR3 in amino acids: CASTPIGAGELFF. The CDR3 DNA is TGCGCCAGCACCCCCATCGGGGCCGGGGAGCTGTTTTTT. Variable domain in full (rest from reference TRBV5-1 and TRBJ2-2): KAGVTQTPRYLIKTRGQQVTLSCSPISGHRSVSWYQQTPGQGLQFLFEYFSETQRNKGNFPGRFSGRQFSNSRSEMNVSTLELGDSALYLCASTPIGAGELFFGEGSRLTVL.

This clonotype was seen at least ten times. The chain carries TRBV7-8 and TRBJ1-2; 8 bases are a match to TRBD1. CDR1 and CDR2 from the germline V gene are SGHVS and FQNEAQ. The CDR3 sequence is 16 residues long. Unmatched junction bases numbered 12, after V lost 4 bases and J lost 5 bases. This chain's CDR3 is CASSSKPGQDLYGYTF. CDR3 nucleotides: TGTGCCAGCAGCTCAAAACCGGGACAGGACCTGTATGGCTACACCTTC. The whole variable domain, filled in from reference TRBV7-8 and TRBJ1-2, reads GAGVSQSPRYKVAKRGQDVALRCDPISGHVSLFWYQQALGQGPEFLTYFQNEAQLDKSGLPSDRFFAERPEGSVSTLKIQRTQQEDSAVYLCASSSKPGQDLYGYTFGSGTRLTVV.

This clonotype was seen many times. The V gene is TRBV12-3 or TRBV12-4, the J gene TRBJ1-3; D is unresolved. The V and J ends lost 3 bases and 11 bases respectively, with 2 bases between them. This CDR3 has 9 amino acids. CDR3: CASSFPIYF. The CDR3 coding sequence is TGTGCCAGCAGTTTCCCCATATATTTT.

The chain uses TRBV9 and TRBJ2-7; 10 bases align to TRBD2. Germline values: CDR1 SGDLS, CDR2 YYNGEE. This CDR3 region has 15 residues. Germline trimming cut 0 bases from V and 7 bases from J; bases unmatched to any gene: 7. CDR3 nucleotides: TGTGCCAGCAGCGTAGAGGCTAGCGGGAGACGGGAGCAGTACTTC. Encoded protein: CASSVEASGRREQYF.

The CDR3, as DNA: TGTGCCAGCAGCCAAGTCCCCGCCCGCTCGGGCTACGAGCAGTACTTC. It yields the protein CASSQVPARSGYEQYF. This chain connects TRBV14 to TRBJ2-7; D gene ambiguous. The CDR3 length is 16 residues. The V gene's germline CDR1 is SGHDN and CDR2 FVKESK. With 1 base removed from V and 3 bases from J, the gap between germline ends came to 16 bases.

This clonotype showed up just once. This may come from a read error, since a much larger clone is one base off. The chain joins TRBV28 to TRBJ1-3; tentative D call: TRBD1 (5 bases). The germline gives CDR1 MDHEN, CDR2 SYDVKM. Trimming pared 5 bases from V and 4 bases from J, leaving 21 bases between. This CDR3 has 17 amino acids. CDR3 bases: TGTGCCAGCAGTATCGCAGCACATGGGGCTTACGGAAACACCATATATTTT. Residues: CASSIAAHGAYGNTIYF.

This clonotype was picked up many times. The chain carries TRBV3-1 and TRBJ1-5, with TRBD1 matching 8 bases. The germline V gene has CDR1 LGHDT and CDR2 YNNKEL (reference sequence). The CDR3 covers 15 residues. With V trimmed by 4 bases and J by 7 bases, 9 bases remained unmatched. CDR3 bases: TGTGCCAGCAGCCCCGGGACAGGTAATGGCCAGCCCCAGCATTTT. This translates into CASSPGTGNGQPQHF.

This clonotype was observed a handful of times. This chain links TRBV28 with TRBJ2-1; 7 bases are shared with TRBD2. The V gene end was trimmed by 8 bases and the J gene end by 4 bases; junction bases not matched to a gene: 8. CDR1 and CDR2 (germline): MDHEN, SYDVKM. The CDR3 loop spans 14 amino acids. CDR3 protein: CASFTREGYNEQFF. The CDR3 DNA follows: TGTGCCAGCTTTACGAGGGAGGGATACAATGAGCAGTTCTTC.

This clonotype was found a few times. The CDR3 spells CATTSDRSWPQHF. The CDR3 DNA is TGTGCCACCACCTCGGACAGGTCCTGGCCCCAGCATTTT. V usage is TRBV15 and J usage is TRBJ1-5; TRBD1 matches 7 bases. The CDR3 extends over 13 amino acids. With 7 bases clipped from V and 9 bases from J, the junction kept 9 bases outside the gene matches. CDR1 is LNHNV and CDR2 is YYDKDF in the germline V gene (reference sequence).

The chain has TRBV5-1 and TRBJ2-3; TRBD1 might be the D (6 bases). Trimming took off 1 base at V and 2 bases at J, with 14 bases between the two ends. Germline-derived CDR1 and CDR2 are SGHRS and YFSETQ. The CDR3 is 16 amino acids. The CDR3: CASSLPRGQSTDTQYF. The CDR3 DNA follows: TGCGCCAGCAGCTTGCCCCGTGGACAGTCCACAGATACGCAGTATTTT. Filled out from reference TRBV5-1 and TRBJ2-3, the complete variable domain reads KAGVTQTPRYLIKTRGQQVTLSCSPISGHRSVSWYQQTPGQGLQFLFEYFSETQRNKGNFPGRFSGRQFSNSRSEMNVSTLELGDSALYLCASSLPRGQSTDTQYFGPGTRLTVL.

This clonotype has a count of ten or more. The V gene is TRBV29-1, the J gene TRBJ2-7; TRBD1 aligns across 9 bases. V was clipped by 6 bases and J by 9 bases; unmatched bases: 12. This CDR3 has 13 amino acids. Per germline, CDR1 SQVTM and CDR2 ANQGSEA. The CDR3 spells CSVGWDRALGQYF. CDR3 nucleotide sequence: TGCAGCGTCGGATGGGACAGGGCTTTGGGGCAGTACTTC.

This clonotype was counted at least ten times. The V and J genes are TRBV3-1 and TRBJ1-2; D may be TRBD1 (5 bases). From germline, CDR1 is LGHDT and CDR2 YNNKEL (reference sequence). Deletions cut 3 bases from V and 5 bases from J, with 7 bases between. The CDR3 runs 12 residues. This CDR3 reads CASSQAGYGYTF. The CDR3 DNA follows: TGTGCCAGCAGCCAGGCAGGGTATGGCTACACCTTC.

The CDR3 is CSASSGSGTGELFF. As DNA, the CDR3 is TGCAGTGCTTCAAGCGGGAGCGGTACCGGGGAGCTGTTTTTT. The chain recombines TRBV20-1 with TRBJ2-2, with 8 bases fitting TRBD2. The CDR3 extends over 14 amino acids. V shed 5 bases, J shed 5 bases, and the junction held 7 bases outside the gene matches. Per germline, CDR1 DFQATT and CDR2 SNEGSKA (reference sequence).

This clonotype came up many times. V and J are TRBV5-6 and TRBJ1-1; D remains ambiguous. Trimming shortened V by 0 bases and J by 6 bases, and 6 bases separated the two germline ends. The CDR3 spans 12 residues. From germline, CDR1 is SGHDT and CDR2 YYEEEE. This chain's CDR3 is CASSLDTAEAFF. CDR3 DNA: TGTGCCAGCAGCTTGGACACCGCTGAAGCTTTCTTT.